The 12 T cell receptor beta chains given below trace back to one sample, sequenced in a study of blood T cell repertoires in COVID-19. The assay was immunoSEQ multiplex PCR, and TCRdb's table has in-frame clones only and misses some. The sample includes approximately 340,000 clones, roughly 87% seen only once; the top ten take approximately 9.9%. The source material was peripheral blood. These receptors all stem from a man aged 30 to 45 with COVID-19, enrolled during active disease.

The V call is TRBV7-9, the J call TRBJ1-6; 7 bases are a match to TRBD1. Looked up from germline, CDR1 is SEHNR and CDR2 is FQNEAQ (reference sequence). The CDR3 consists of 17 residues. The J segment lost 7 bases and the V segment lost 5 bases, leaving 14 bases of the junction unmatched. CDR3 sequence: CASSTHSFDRDNSPLHF. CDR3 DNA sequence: TGTGCCAGCAGCACCCATTCATTCGACAGGGACAATTCACCCCTCCACTTT.

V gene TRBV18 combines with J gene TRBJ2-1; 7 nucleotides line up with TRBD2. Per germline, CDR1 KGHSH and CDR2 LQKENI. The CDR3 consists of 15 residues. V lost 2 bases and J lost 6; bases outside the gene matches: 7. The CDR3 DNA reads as TGTGCCAGCTCACCAAACCCCACTAGCGTCAATGAGCAGTTCTTC. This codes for CASSPNPTSVNEQFF.

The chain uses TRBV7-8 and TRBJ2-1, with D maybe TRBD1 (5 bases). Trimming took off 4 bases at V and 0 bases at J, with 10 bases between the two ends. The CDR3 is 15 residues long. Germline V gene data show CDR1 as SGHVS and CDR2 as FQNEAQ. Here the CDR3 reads CASSSTAYSYNEQFF. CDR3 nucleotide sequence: TGTGCCAGCAGCTCGACAGCATACTCCTACAATGAGCAGTTCTTC.

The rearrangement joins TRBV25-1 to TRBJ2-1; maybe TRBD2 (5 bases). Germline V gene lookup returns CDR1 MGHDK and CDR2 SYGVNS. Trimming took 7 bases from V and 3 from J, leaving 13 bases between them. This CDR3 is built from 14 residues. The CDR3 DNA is TGTGCCAGCAACGGCGGGCTGGTCTACAATGAGCAGTTCTTC. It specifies CASNGGLVYNEQFF.

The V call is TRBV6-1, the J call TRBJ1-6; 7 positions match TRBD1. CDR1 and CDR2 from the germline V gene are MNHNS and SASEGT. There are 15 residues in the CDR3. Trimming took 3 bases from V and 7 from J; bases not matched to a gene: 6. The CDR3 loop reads CASSDLTGSNSPLHF. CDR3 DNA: TGTGCCAGCAGTGATTTGACAGGGAGCAATTCACCCCTCCACTTT.

The CDR3 DNA follows: TGTGCCACCAGTGATTCGGGACAGGGGGTCGGCGAGCAGTACTTC. Translation gives CATSDSGQGVGEQYF. This chain uses TRBV24-1 with TRBJ2-7, with TRBD1 matching over 11 bases. V shed 2 bases, J shed 6 bases, and the junction held 5 bases outside the gene matches. The CDR3 length is 15 residues. Germline lookup yields CDR1 KGHDR and CDR2 SFDVKD.

Here the CDR3 DNA reads TGTGCCAGCAGCCCTTTTTGGGGGCGAGTTGAAAAACTGTTTTTT. Translation: CASSPFWGRVEKLFF. The chain carries TRBV5-8 and TRBJ1-4; maybe TRBD1 (6 bases). Trimming shortened V by 4 bases and J by 7 bases, and 17 bases separated the two germline ends. This CDR3 comprises 15 residues. Germline V gives CDR1 SGHTS, CDR2 YDEGEE. Full variable domain (rest looked up from reference TRBV5-8 and TRBJ1-4): EAGVTQSPTHLIKTRGQQATLRCSPISGHTSVYWYQQALGLGLQFLLWYDEGEERNRGNFPPRFSGRQFPNYSSELNVNALELEDSALYLCASSPFWGRVEKLFFGSGTQLSVL.

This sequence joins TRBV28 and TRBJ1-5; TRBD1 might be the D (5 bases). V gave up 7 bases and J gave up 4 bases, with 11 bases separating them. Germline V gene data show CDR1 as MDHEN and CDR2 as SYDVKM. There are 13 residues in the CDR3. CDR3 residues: CASTGEGNQPQHF. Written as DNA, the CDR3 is TGTGCCAGCACCGGGGAGGGGAATCAGCCCCAGCATTTT.

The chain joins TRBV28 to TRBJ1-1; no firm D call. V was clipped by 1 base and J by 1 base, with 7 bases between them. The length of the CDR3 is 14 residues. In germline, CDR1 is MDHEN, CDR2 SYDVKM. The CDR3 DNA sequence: TGTGCCAGCAGTTTATCATCCGGGAACACTGAAGCTTTCTTT. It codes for CASSLSSGNTEAFF.

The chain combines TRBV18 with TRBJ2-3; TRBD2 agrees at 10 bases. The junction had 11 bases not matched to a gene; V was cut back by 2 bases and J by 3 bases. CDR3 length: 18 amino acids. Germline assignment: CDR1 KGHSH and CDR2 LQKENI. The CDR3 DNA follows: TGTGCCAGCTCACCATTGGGAGCTAGCGGGAGAGGGACAGATACGCAGTATTTT. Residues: CASSPLGASGRGTDTQYF.

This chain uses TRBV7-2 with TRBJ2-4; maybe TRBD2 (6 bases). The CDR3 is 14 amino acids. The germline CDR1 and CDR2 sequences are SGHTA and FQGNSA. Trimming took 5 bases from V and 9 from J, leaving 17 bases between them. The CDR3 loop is CASSRQRGGAIQYF. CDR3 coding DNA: TGTGCCAGCAGCCGGCAGAGAGGAGGGGCCATTCAGTACTTC.

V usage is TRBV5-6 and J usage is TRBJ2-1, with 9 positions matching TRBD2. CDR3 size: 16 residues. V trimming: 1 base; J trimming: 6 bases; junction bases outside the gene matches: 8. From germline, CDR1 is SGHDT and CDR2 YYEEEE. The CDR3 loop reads CASSLWPGLAPNEQFF. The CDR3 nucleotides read TGTGCCAGCAGCTTGTGGCCGGGACTAGCTCCCAATGAGCAGTTCTTC.